This T cell receptor (beta chain) was recorded in a study of CD8+CD57+ T cells in acquired aplastic anemia. Whole-study context: Mean yield of DNA from sorted CD4+ and CD8+ cells was around 3 ug.

This clonotype was recorded once. Its antigen is unidentified. General study findings and limits: Some 29 shared CD8+ CDR3s appeared highly expressed within patients' immunodominant clones.

Genomic DNA provided the template from which TCR beta VDJ and CDR3 profiles were obtained. TCRdb re-called the reads with MiXCR, one entry per CDR3 protein. The sample carries 250,000 to 300,000 distinct CDR3 sequences, approximately 55% recorded once. V was cut by 6 bases and J by 2 bases, with 14 bases left in between. This CDR3 comprises 14 residues. This sequence originates from a human donor with severe aplastic anemia or a healthy control (not recorded which). Source material: sorted CD4+, CD8+, or CD8+CD57+ T cells (not recorded which) from PBMCs. The V gene is TRBV12-3 or TRBV12-4, the J gene TRBJ2-7, with D maybe TRBD1 (6 bases). CDR3 sequence reads: CASSKGHTPYEQYF. CDR3 DNA: TGTGCCAGCAGCAAGGGACACACCCCCTACGAGCAGTACTTC.